Sequencing of this TCR beta chain was carried out in a study of CD8+CD57+ T cells in acquired aplastic anemia. Across the study: When averaged, DNA from sorted CD4+ and CD8+ cells came to about 3 ug. Findings and caveats of the study: Patients did not significantly differ from controls in CD8+ Simpson's diversity.

TCR beta VDJ combinations and CDR3 sequences were profiled from genomic DNA. One entry per CDR3 protein, called by TCRdb with MiXCR from the reads. Counted here are 80,000 or so distinct CDR3 sequences, less than 85% occurring once; the ten biggest clones make up 80% to 90%. As for this clonotype: The target antigen is unknown.

Only patients with CD8+CD57+ cell expansion on flow cytometry were chosen for sequencing. Patients were untreated when blood was sampled. The CDR3 is 15 amino acids. From germline, CDR1 is KGHDR and CDR2 SFDVKD. V lost 12 bases, J lost 3 bases, and 21 bases lay in between. The specimen sequenced was sorted CD4+, CD8+, or CD8+CD57+ T cells (not recorded which) from PBMCs. V usage is TRBV24-1 and J usage is TRBJ2-3; D possibly matches TRBD1 or TRBD2 (5 bases each). This TCR was recovered from a human donor with aplastic anemia. The CDR3 here is CAPAKRQGATDTQYF. In DNA, the CDR3 is TGTGCCCCCGCGAAGCGGCAGGGAGCAACAGATACGCAGTATTTT.